Below are 14 T cell receptor beta chains sequenced from a single sample in a study of cytomegalovirus exposure and HLA in healthy donors. Clones were sequenced by immunoSEQ multiplex PCR, and TCRdb holds only the in-frame ones, with some missing. The sample has about 260,000 clones, about 90% seen once. Sequenced input: PBMCs. The receptors originated from a woman aged 25-40 years in good health and CMV-seronegative.

This chain connects TRBV5-1 to TRBJ2-7; D gene ambiguous. Germline lookup yields CDR1 SGHRS and CDR2 YFSETQ. The CDR3 loop spans 16 amino acids. Trimming took off 4 bases at V and 0 bases at J, with 17 bases between the two ends. The CDR3, as DNA: TGCGCCAGCAGCCCGGGCCTTACTCCTAGCTCCTACGAGCAGTACTTC. Residues: CASSPGLTPSSYEQYF.

This chain joins TRBV28 and TRBJ2-1; D perhaps matches TRBD1 (5 bases). The ends were cut back, 3 bases at V and 9 bases at J, with 9 bases in the middle. Germline CDR1 and CDR2: MDHEN and SYDVKM. This CDR3 comprises 12 residues. CDR3 residues: CASSFPTGEQFF. CDR3 bases: TGTGCCAGCAGTTTCCCTACAGGTGAGCAGTTCTTC. Using reference TRBV28 and TRBJ2-1 for the parts outside the CDR3, the full variable domain is DVKVTQSSRYLVKRTGEKVFLECVQDMDHENMFWYRQDPGLGLRLIYFSYDVKMKEKGDIPEGYSVSREKKERFSLILESASTNQTSMYLCASSFPTGEQFFGPGTRLTVL.

The rearrangement links TRBV7-2 to TRBJ2-4; 7 bases align to TRBD1. The CDR3 sequence is 16 residues long. The trim removed 5 bases at V and 0 bases at J, leaving 7 bases unmatched. Germline V gene sequence: CDR1 SGHTA, CDR2 FQGNSA. The CDR3 reads CASSQYRGAAKNIQYF. For the CDR3, the DNA is TGTGCCAGCAGCCAGTACAGGGGTGCAGCCAAAAACATTCAGTACTTC. The full variable domain, in which reference TRBV7-2 and TRBJ2-4 provide the parts outside the CDR3, is GAGVSQSPSNKVTEKGKDVELRCDPISGHTALYWYRQSLGQGLEFLIYFQGNSAPDKSGLPSDRFSAERTGGSVSTLTIQRTQQEDSAVYLCASSQYRGAAKNIQYFGAGTRLSVL.

This chain connects TRBV5-8 to TRBJ2-7; 10 bases map to TRBD2. The CDR3 runs to 15 residues. Unmatched junction bases numbered 4, after V lost 0 bases and J lost 4 bases. CDR1 is SGHTS and CDR2 is YDEGEE in the germline V gene. The CDR3 nucleotides are TGTGCCAGCAGCTTGGTAGGGACTAGCGTATACGAGCAGTACTTC. Its translation: CASSLVGTSVYEQYF.

CDR3 loop: CSASRETIYF. DNA of the CDR3: TGCAGTGCTAGCAGGGAAACCATATATTTT. The V gene is TRBV20-1, the J gene TRBJ1-3; tentatively, D is TRBD1 (5 bases). Between the trimmed V and J ends, which lost 3 bases and 10 bases, there was a span of 7 bases. Per the germline V gene, CDR1 is DFQATT and CDR2 is SNEGSKA (reference sequence). CDR3 length: 10 amino acids.

V usage is TRBV28 and J usage is TRBJ1-1; D gene uncertain. Germline V gene data show CDR1 as MDHEN and CDR2 as SYDVKM. With 5 bases removed from V and 4 bases from J, the gap between germline ends came to 8 bases. This CDR3 comprises 12 residues. The CDR3: CASSVVGTEAFF. CDR3 bases: TGTGCCAGCAGTGTTGTCGGCACTGAAGCTTTCTTT.

The chain combines TRBV6-5 with TRBJ1-5; a weak D match, TRBD1 (5 bases). The V and J ends lost 4 bases and 7 bases respectively, with 20 bases between them. The CDR3 consists of 16 residues. The germline gives CDR1 MNHEY, CDR2 SVGAGI. CDR3 in DNA: TGTGCCAGCAGTTCCGCGGTGTGGGCGCCAGGGCAGCCCCAGCATTTT. Amino acids: CASSSAVWAPGQPQHF.

The chain is built from TRBV28 and TRBJ1-2, with D perhaps matching TRBD1 (5 bases). This CDR3 has 13 residues. V lost 7 bases to trimming and J lost 1 base, with 10 bases between them. Per the germline V gene, CDR1 is MDHEN and CDR2 is SYDVKM. The CDR3 protein is CASTGLFNYGYTF. CDR3 nucleotide sequence: TGTGCCAGCACGGGGCTTTTTAACTATGGCTACACCTTC.

The CDR3 here is CASSLGDRVEEKLFF. CDR3 nucleotides: TGTGCCAGCAGCCTGGGGGACAGGGTAGAAGAAAAACTGTTTTTT. The rearrangement links TRBV5-8 to TRBJ1-4; 9 positions match TRBD1. Germline trimming cut 4 bases from V and 8 bases from J; bases unmatched to any gene: 9. This CDR3 spans 15 amino acids. Germline lookup yields CDR1 SGHTS and CDR2 YDEGEE.

V is TRBV4-1 and J is TRBJ2-7; 7 nucleotides line up with TRBD2. CDR1 MGHRA and CDR2 YSYEKL come from the germline V gene. This CDR3 has 17 residues. V lost 0 bases, J lost 7 bases, and 15 bases stayed unmatched. In nucleotides, the CDR3 is TGCGCCAGCAGCCAAGACCACGGGGGGAGAGGGCCTAGTGAGCAGTACTTC. Translation gives CASSQDHGGRGPSEQYF.

The chain combines TRBV28 with TRBJ2-3; D is undetermined. Germline V gene lookup returns CDR1 MDHEN and CDR2 SYDVKM. Trimming removed 5 bases at V and 2 bases at J, with 14 bases between. This CDR3 is built from 15 residues. CDR3 sequence reads: CASSKGLRNTDTQYF. CDR3 DNA: TGTGCCAGCAGTAAAGGTTTGAGGAACACAGATACGCAGTATTTT.

The rearrangement uses TRBV6-6 and TRBJ2-1; 12 bases match TRBD2. The germline V gene has CDR1 MNHNY and CDR2 SVGAGI (reference sequence). Trimming cost V 7 bases and J 7 bases; bases outside gene matches: 11. The CDR3 loop spans 16 amino acids. CDR3 sequence reads: CASTATSGRTRNEQFF. The CDR3 DNA is TGTGCCAGCACCGCGACTAGCGGGAGAACACGGAATGAGCAGTTCTTC.

This rearrangement joins TRBV5-1 to TRBJ1-1; 9 nucleotides match TRBD1. The CDR3 totals 14 residues. V trimming: 3 bases; J trimming: 3 bases; junction bases outside the gene matches: 3. Germline CDR1 SGHRS, CDR2 YFSETQ. CDR3 in amino acids: CASSSGTGYTEAFF. In DNA, the CDR3 is TGCGCCAGCAGCTCTGGGACAGGGTACACTGAAGCTTTCTTT.

V usage is TRBV4-2 and J usage is TRBJ2-2, with a weak D call TRBD1 (5 bases). This CDR3 region has 15 residues. Germline assignment: CDR1 LGHNA and CDR2 YNFKEQ. V gave up 5 bases and J gave up 6 bases, with 16 bases separating them. The CDR3 sequence: CASSLTPGLAGELFF. The CDR3, as DNA: TGTGCCAGCAGCTTGACCCCAGGGTTAGCCGGGGAGCTGTTTTTT.